These 9 T cell receptor beta chains were sequenced from one sample in a study of tissue T cells after allogeneic stem cell transplantation (dated by TCRdb to between 2022 and 2023). Libraries were prepared through the immunoSEQ multiplex PCR assay. TCRdb took this table from immuneACCESS and kept in-frame rearrangements with V and J called. Such tables lack part of the clones; where checked against another copy, unresolved V genes explain under half of the gap, and the rest is unexplained. This sample gives about 48,000 clones in total; around 73% of them show up just once. Roughly 0.66% of the sample is in the top ten clones. Sample: sorted cells pooled from one or two spleens. Source of these receptors: a pool of C57BL/6 mice in good health.

As to this clone: Gene and germline names: mouse. Coverage ceases 1 residue before the CDR3 finishes, and the germline J gene fills in the end. The chain employs TRBV1 and TRBJ2-3; D is undetermined. The germline V gene encodes CDR1 NSQYPW and CDR2 LRSPGD (reference sequence). There are 13 residues in the CDR3. Trimming stripped 3 bases from V and 0 bases from J, with 4 bases between. The DNA read from the CDR3 is TGCACCTGCAGTGCCAGGAGTGCAGAAACGCTGTAT. It codes for CTCSARSAETLY. The whole CDR3 sequence reads CTCSARSAETLYF.

On this clone: Germline and genes: mouse. The observed sequence ends 1 residue before the CDR3 terminus, with the missing tail filled in from the germline J gene. The chain uses TRBV5 and TRBJ1-2; 9 bases agree with TRBD1. The CDR3 runs 14 residues. V lost 4 bases to trimming and J lost 4 bases; unmatched junction nucleotides: 4. Germline assignment: CDR1 LGHNA and CDR2 YNLKQL (reference sequence). The CDR3: CASSPTGGGSDYTF. The sequenced CDR3 bases are TGTGCCAGCAGCCCTACAGGGGGCGGCTCCGACTACACC.

With regard to this clone: Gene and germline names: mouse. Read coverage stops 1 residue before the CDR3 terminus; the germline J gene supplies the remainder. The rearrangement links TRBV15 to TRBJ2-7; D is possibly TRBD1 (5 bases). The CDR3 runs to 12 residues. V lost 5 bases and J lost 4, with 9 bases in between. Germline values: CDR1 SGHND, CDR2 FRSKSL. CDR3 DNA, as far as it was read: TGTGCCAGCAGTCGAGGGGTTTATGAACAGTAC. Translation gives CASSRGVYEQY. The full CDR3 reads CASSRGVYEQYF.

As regards this clone: Gene names denote mouse genes. The read finishes 1 residue shy of the CDR3 end, and the germline J gene is used to complete it. Other DNA sequences of this sample code for an identical CDR3. This chain links TRBV12-1 with TRBJ2-5; D might be TRBD1 (5 bases). CDR3 length: 13 residues. Germline assignment: CDR1 SGHSN and CDR2 HYEKVE. Trimming took 0 bases from V and 5 from J, leaving 8 bases between them. CDR3 protein: CASSLAGRDTQYF. The sequenced CDR3 bases are TGTGCCAGCTCTCTCGCAGGGAGAGACACCCAGTAC.

This clone was seen a single time. Genes here carry mouse names. The read is 1 residue too short to cover the CDR3 end, so that end is filled in from the germline J gene. V and J are TRBV29 and TRBJ2-5; D may be TRBD1 (5 bases). CDR1 and CDR2 (germline): MSHET, SYDVDS. The V and J ends lost 5 bases and 2 bases respectively, with 14 bases between them. This CDR3 contains 15 residues. The CDR3 region is CASSPLQGGQDTQYF. Partial CDR3 DNA: TGTGCTAGCAGTCCCCTCCAGGGAGGCCAAGACACCCAGTAC.

About this clone itself: Mouse germline and gene names are used. CDR3 DNA, as far as it was read: TGTGCCAGCAGCCGACTGGGGGGGGGCACCTTGTAC. Its translation is CASSRLGGGTLY. The full CDR3 protein is CASSRLGGGTLYF. The chain recombines TRBV4 with TRBJ2-4; 11 nucleotides align to TRBD2. The sequenced fragment ends 1 residue before the CDR3 boundary, so the rest is inferred from the germline J gene. Germline loops: CDR1 LGHDT, CDR2 YNNKQL (reference sequence). The J segment lost 8 bases and the V segment lost 5 bases, leaving 3 bases of the junction unmatched. This CDR3 spans 13 amino acids.

Points on this clone: Gene names follow the mouse nomenclature. From the germline J gene comes the end of the CDR3, since the read stops 1 residue before it. The chain employs TRBV12-1 and TRBJ2-2; no clear D. Germline CDR1 SGHSN, CDR2 HYEKVE. Trimming pared 0 bases from V and 4 bases from J, leaving 5 bases between. CDR3 length: 13 residues. CDR3 DNA (partial): TGTGCCAGCTCTCTCGGGATCACCGGGCAGCTCTAC. Protein: CASSLGITGQLY. The whole CDR3 sequence reads CASSLGITGQLYF.

To note about this clone: Genes here carry mouse names. Read sequence stops 1 residue before the CDR3 end, and the germline J gene provides the missing end. The J gene is TRBJ1-4, the V gene TRBV3; TRBD1 is a possible D gene (6 bases). The V gene lost 4 bases and the J gene lost 3 bases, with 12 bases spanning the gap. The CDR3 extends over 15 amino acids. Germline V lookup: CDR1 SNHLY, CDR2 FYNGKV (reference sequence). Here the CDR3 reads CASSSGTSPNERLFF. The covered CDR3 bases are TGTGCCAGCAGCTCCGGGACATCTCCCAACGAAAGATTATTT. The full variable domain, with the rest looked up from reference TRBV3 and TRBJ1-4, is GPKVLQIPSHQIIDMGQMVTLNCDPVSNHLYFYWYKQILGQQMEFLVNFYNGKVMEKSKLFKDQFSVERPDGSYFTLKIQPTALEDSAVYFCASSSGTSPNERLFFGHGTKLSVL.

As regards this clone: Germline and genes here are mouse. The CDR3 is cut off 1 residue early in the read; its end comes from the germline J gene. This sequence joins TRBV5 and TRBJ1-4, with D tentatively TRBD1 (5 bases). Germline CDR1 is LGHNA and CDR2 is YNLKQL (reference sequence). V was shortened by 0 bases and J by 5 bases, with 10 bases between the two germline ends. This CDR3 spans 15 amino acids. The CDR3 bases that were read are TGTGCCAGCAGCCAAGACAGGACACAAAACGAAAGATTATTT. Translating gives CASSQDRTQNERLF. The whole CDR3 sequence is CASSQDRTQNERLFF.